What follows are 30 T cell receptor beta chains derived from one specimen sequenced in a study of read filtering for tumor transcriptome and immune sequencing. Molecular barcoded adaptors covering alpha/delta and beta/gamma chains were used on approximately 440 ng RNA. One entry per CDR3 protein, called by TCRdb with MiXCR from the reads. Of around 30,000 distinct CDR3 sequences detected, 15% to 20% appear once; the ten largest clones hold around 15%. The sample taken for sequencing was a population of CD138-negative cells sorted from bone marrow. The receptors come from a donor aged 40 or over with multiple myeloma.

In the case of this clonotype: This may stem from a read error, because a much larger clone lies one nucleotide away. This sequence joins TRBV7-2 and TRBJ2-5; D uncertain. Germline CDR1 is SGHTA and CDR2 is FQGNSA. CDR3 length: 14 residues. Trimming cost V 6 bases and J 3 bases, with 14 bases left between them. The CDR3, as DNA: TGTGCCAGCAGGTTCTACTACACCGAAGAGACCCAGTACTTC. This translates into CASRFYYTEETQYF.

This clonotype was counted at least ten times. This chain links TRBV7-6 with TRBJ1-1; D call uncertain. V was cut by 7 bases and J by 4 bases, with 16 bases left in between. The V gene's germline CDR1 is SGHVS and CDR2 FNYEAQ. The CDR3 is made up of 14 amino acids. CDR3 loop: CASKPNMFATEAFF. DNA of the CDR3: TGTGCCAGCAAACCGAATATGTTCGCCACTGAAGCTTTCTTT.

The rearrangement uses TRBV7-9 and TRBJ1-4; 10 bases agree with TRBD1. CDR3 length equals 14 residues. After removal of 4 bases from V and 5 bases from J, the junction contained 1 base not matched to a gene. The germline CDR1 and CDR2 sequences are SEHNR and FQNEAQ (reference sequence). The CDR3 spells CASSSGQGNEKLFF. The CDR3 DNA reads TGTGCCAGCAGCTCGGGACAGGGGAATGAAAAACTGTTTTTT. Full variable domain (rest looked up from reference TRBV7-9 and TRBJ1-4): DTGVSQNPRHKITKRGQNVTFRCDPISEHNRLYWYRQTLGQGPEFLTYFQNEAQLEKSRLLSDRFSAERPKGSFSTLEIQRTEQGDSAMYLCASSSGQGNEKLFFGSGTQLSVL.

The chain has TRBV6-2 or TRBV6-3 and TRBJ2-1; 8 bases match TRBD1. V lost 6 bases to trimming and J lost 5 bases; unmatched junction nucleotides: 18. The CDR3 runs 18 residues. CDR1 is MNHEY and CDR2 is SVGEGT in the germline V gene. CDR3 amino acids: CASSLKTPNRGTDNEQFF. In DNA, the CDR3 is TGTGCCAGCAGCTTAAAAACGCCTAACAGGGGGACGGACAATGAGCAGTTCTTC.

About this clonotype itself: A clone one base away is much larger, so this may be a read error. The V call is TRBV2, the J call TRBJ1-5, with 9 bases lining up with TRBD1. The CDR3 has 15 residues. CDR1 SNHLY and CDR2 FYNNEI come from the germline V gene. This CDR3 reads CASSADRGNNQLQHF. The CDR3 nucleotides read TGTGCCAGCAGTGCTGACAGGGGGAACAATCAGCTCCAGCATTTT.

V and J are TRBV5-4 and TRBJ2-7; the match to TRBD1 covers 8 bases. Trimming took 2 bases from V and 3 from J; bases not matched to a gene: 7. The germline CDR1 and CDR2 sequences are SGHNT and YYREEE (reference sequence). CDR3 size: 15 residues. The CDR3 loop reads CASSLEPGQVYEQYF. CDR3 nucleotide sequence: TGTGCCAGCAGCTTAGAACCGGGACAGGTCTACGAGCAGTACTTC. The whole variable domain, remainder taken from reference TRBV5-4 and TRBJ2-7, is ETGVTQSPTHLIKTRGQQVTLRCSSQSGHNTVSWYQQALGQGPQFIFQYYREEENGRGNFPPRFSGLQFPNYSSELNVNALELDDSALYLCASSLEPGQVYEQYFGPGTRLTVT.

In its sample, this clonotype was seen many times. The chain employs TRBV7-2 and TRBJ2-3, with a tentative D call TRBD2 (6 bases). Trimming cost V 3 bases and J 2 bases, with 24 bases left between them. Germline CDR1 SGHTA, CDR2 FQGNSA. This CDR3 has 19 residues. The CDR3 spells CASSFPRPGSGGDTDTQYF. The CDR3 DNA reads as TGTGCCAGCAGCTTCCCCCGCCCGGGTAGCGGAGGGGACACAGATACGCAGTATTTT. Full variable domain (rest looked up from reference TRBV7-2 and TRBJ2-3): GAGVSQSPSNKVTEKGKDVELRCDPISGHTALYWYRQSLGQGLEFLIYFQGNSAPDKSGLPSDRFSAERTGGSVSTLTIQRTQQEDSAVYLCASSFPRPGSGGDTDTQYFGPGTRLTVL.

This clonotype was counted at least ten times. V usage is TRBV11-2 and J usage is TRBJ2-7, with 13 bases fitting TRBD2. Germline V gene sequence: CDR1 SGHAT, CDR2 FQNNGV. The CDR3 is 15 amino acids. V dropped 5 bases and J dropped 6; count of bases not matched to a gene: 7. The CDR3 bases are TGTGCCAGCAGCCTTGGACTAGCGGGAGTTTCCGAGCAGTACTTC. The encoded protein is CASSLGLAGVSEQYF.

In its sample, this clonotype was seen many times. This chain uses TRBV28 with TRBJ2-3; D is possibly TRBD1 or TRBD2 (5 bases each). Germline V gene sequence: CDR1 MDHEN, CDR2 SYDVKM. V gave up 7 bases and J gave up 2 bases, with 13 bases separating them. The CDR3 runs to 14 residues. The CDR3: CASTHEGNTDTQYF. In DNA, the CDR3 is TGTGCCAGCACTCACGAGGGGAACACAGATACGCAGTATTTT.

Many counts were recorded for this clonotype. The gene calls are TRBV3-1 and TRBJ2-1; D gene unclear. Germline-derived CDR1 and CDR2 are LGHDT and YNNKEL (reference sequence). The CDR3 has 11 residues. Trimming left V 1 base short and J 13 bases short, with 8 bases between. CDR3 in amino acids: CASSQATAQFF. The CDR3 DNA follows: TGTGCCAGCAGCCAAGCTACGGCCCAGTTCTTC.

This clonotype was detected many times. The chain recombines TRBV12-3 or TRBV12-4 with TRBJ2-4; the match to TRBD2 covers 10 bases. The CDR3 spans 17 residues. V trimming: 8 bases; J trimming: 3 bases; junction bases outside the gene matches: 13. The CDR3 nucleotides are TGTGCCAGCTCTACCAGGACTAGCGGAAGAGACAAAAACATTCAGTACTTC. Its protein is CASSTRTSGRDKNIQYF.

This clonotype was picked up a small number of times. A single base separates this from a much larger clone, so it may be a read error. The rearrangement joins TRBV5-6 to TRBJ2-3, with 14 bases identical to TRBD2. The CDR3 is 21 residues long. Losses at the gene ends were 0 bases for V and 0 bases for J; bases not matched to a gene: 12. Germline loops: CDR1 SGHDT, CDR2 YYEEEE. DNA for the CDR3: TGTGCCAGCAGCTTGGCCGCGGGACTAGCGGGGGAGGGAGCTAGCACAGATACGCAGTATTTT. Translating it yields CASSLAAGLAGEGASTDTQYF.

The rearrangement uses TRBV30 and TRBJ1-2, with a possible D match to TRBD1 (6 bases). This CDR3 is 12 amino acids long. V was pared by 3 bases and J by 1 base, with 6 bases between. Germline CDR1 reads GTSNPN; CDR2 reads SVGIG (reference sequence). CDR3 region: CAWSRGNYGYTF. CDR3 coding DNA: TGTGCCTGGAGCAGGGGTAACTATGGCTACACCTTC.

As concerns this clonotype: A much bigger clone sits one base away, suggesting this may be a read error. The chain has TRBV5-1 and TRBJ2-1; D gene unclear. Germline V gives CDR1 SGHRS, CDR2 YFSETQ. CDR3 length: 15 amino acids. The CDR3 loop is CASGLSTTRYNEQFF. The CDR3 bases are TGCGCCAGCGGCTTGTCCACTACCCGCTACAATGAGCAGTTCTTC.

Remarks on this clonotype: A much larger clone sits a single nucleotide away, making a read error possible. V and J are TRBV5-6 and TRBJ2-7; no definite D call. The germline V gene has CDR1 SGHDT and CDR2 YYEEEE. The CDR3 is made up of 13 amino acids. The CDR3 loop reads CAGSPTLWNEQYF. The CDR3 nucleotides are TGTGCCGGCAGTCCGACCCTGTGGAACGAGCAGTACTTC.

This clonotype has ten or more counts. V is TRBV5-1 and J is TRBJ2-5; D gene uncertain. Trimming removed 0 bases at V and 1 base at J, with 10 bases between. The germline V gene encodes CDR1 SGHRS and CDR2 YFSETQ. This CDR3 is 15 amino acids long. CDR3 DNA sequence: TGCGCCAGCAGCTTGGGCGGCGGTTCCCAAGAGACCCAGTACTTC. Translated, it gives CASSLGGGSQETQYF.

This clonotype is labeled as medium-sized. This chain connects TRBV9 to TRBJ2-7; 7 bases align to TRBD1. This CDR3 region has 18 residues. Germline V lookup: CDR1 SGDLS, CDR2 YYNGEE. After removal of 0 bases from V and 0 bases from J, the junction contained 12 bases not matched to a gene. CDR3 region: CASSVEGGRAPRSYEQYF. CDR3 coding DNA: TGTGCCAGCAGCGTAGAAGGGGGCAGGGCACCCCGCTCCTACGAGCAGTACTTC. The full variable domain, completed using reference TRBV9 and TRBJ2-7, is DSGVTQTPKHLITATGQRVTLRCSPRSGDLSVYWYQQSLDQGLQFLIQYYNGEERAKGNILERFSAQQFPDLHSELNLSSLELGDSALYFCASSVEGGRAPRSYEQYFGPGTRLTVT.

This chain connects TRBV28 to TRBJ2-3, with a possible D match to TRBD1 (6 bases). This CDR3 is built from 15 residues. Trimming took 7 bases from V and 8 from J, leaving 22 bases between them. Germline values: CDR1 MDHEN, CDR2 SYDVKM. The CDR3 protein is CASKKADRETVTQYF. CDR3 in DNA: TGTGCCAGCAAAAAGGCGGACAGAGAAACCGTTACGCAGTATTTT.

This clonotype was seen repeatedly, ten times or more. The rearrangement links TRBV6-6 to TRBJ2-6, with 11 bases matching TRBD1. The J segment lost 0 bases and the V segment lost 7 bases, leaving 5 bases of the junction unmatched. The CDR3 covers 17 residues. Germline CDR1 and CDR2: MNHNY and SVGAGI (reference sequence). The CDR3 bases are TGTGCCAGCACCCGGGACAGGGGGGCCTCTGGGGCCAACGTCCTGACTTTC. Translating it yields CASTRDRGASGANVLTF.

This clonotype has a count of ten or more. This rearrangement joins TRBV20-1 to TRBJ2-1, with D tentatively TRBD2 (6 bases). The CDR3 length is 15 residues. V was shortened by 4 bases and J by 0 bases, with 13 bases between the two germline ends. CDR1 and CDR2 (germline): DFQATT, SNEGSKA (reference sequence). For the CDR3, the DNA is TGCAGTGCTAAGGGTAGCGGACCCTCCTACAATGAGCAGTTCTTC. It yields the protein CSAKGSGPSYNEQFF.

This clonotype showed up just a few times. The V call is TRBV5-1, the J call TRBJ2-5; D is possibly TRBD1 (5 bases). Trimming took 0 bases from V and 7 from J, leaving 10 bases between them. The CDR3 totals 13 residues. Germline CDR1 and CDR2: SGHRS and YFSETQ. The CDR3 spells CASSLAAGLTQYF. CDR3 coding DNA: TGCGCCAGCAGCTTGGCGGCAGGGCTGACCCAGTACTTC.

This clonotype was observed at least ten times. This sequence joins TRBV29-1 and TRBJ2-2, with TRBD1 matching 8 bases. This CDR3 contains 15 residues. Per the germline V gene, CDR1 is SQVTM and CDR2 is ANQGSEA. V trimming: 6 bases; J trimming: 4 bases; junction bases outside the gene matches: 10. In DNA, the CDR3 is TGCAGCGTGGTGACAGGGGTGCTAGCCACCGGGGAGCTGTTTTTT. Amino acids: CSVVTGVLATGELFF.

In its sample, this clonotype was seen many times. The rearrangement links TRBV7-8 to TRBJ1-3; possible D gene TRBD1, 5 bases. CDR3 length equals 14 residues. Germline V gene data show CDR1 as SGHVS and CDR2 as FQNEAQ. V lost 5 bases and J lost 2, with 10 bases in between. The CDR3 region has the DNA TGTGCCAGCAGCGAAGACAGCACTGGAAACACCATATATTTT. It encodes CASSEDSTGNTIYF.

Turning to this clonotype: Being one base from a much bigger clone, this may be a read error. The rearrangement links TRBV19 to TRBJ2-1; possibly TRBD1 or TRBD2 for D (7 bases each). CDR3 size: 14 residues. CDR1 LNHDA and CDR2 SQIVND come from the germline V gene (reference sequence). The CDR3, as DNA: TGTGCCAGTAGCAGGGGGGGGGCCCACAATGAGCAGTCCTTC. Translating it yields CASSRGGAHNEQSF. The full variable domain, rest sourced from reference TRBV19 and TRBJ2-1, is DGGITQSPKYLFRKEGQNVTLSCEQNLNHDAMYWYRQDPGQGLRLIYYSQIVNDFQKGDIAEGYSVSREKKESFPLTVTSAQKNPTAFYLCASSRGGAHNEQSFGPGTRLTVL.

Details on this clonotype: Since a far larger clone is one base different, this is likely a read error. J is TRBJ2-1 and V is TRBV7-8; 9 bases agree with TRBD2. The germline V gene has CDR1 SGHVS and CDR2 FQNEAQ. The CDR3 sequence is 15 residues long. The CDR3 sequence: CASSFAAGGPTEQSF. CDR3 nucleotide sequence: TGTGCCAGCAGCTTCGCGGCGGGGGGGCCAACTGAGCAGTCCTTC.

CDR3 sequence (DNA): TGTGCCAGCAGCACTTATAGCGGGGGGGACCAAGAGACCCAGTACTTC. It codes for CASSTYSGGDQETQYF. This chain connects TRBV7-8 to TRBJ2-5, with 11 bases that match TRBD2. Germline V gene data show CDR1 as SGHVS and CDR2 as FQNEAQ. This CDR3 has 16 residues. Trimming at V came to 5 bases and at J to 0 bases, leaving 5 bases not matched to a gene.

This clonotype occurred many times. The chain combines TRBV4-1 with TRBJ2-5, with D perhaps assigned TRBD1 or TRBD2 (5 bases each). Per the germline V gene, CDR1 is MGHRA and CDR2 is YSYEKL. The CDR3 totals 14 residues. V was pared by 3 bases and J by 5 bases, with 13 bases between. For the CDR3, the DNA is TGCGCCAGCAGCCACTACAGCGAGGGGGAGACCCAGTACTTC. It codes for CASSHYSEGETQYF.

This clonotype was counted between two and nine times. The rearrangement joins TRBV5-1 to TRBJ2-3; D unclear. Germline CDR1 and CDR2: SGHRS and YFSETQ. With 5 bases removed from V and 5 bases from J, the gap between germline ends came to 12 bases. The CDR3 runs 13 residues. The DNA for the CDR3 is TGCGCCAGCAGGCCCACGGTCAGAGATACGCAGTATTTT. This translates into CASRPTVRDTQYF.

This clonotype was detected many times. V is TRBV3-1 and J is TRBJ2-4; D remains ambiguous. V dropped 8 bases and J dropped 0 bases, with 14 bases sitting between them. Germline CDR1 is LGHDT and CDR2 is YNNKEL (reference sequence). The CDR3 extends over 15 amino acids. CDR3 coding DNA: TGTGCCAGCGCCCTCTCCGGCAGAGCCAAAAACATTCAGTACTTC. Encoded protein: CASALSGRAKNIQYF.

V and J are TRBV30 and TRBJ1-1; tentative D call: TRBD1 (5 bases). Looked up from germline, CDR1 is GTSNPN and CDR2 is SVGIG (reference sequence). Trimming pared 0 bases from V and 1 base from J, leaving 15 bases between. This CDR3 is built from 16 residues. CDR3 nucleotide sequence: TGTGCCTGGAGTGTAGTCAGGGCCTACTCGAACACTGAAGCTTTCTTT. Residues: CAWSVVRAYSNTEAFF.